This passage covers 20 T cell receptor beta chains from one sample sequenced in a study of shared clonotypes between healthy human individuals. CD45RO negativity and positive selection for CCR7 defined naive CD8 cells, a population that excluded terminally differentiated effector memory CD45RA+ cells. Method: immunoSEQ multiplex PCR; TCRdb's copy keeps in-frame clones and lacks some. In the table there are about 2.1 million clones, around 93% of which are singletons. The sequencing input was naive CD8+ T cells from PBMCs. All receptors derive from a man aged 18 to 35 in good health. Some clones in this sample may be carry-over from other donors' samples.

CDR3 coding DNA: TGTGCCAGCAGCCGAAAAGTCTCTGGGAACACCGGGGAGCTGTTTTTT. Translating gives CASSRKVSGNTGELFF. This sequence joins TRBV4-2 and TRBJ2-2, with D uncertain. Germline CDR1 is LGHNA and CDR2 is YNFKEQ. The V end lost 4 bases, the J end lost 1 base, and 13 bases lay between the germline ends. There are 16 residues in the CDR3.

The chain employs TRBV11-3 and TRBJ2-3; TRBD1 agrees at 8 bases. CDR3 length: 16 residues. Germline V gives CDR1 SGHNT, CDR2 YENEEA. Trimming took 3 bases from V and 5 from J; bases not matched to a gene: 10. This chain's CDR3 is CASSLRLQGARDTQYF. CDR3 DNA sequence: TGTGCCAGCAGCTTGCGGTTGCAGGGGGCCAGAGATACGCAGTATTTT.

The V and J genes are TRBV4-2 and TRBJ2-3, with 8 bases matching TRBD2. Germline assignment: CDR1 LGHNA and CDR2 YNFKEQ. J was trimmed by 4 bases and V by 0 bases; bases with no gene match: 9. CDR3 length: 17 residues. CDR3 DNA: TGTGCCAGCAGCCAAGATTGGCCTAGCGGGCCGCCAGATACGCAGTATTTT. It yields the protein CASSQDWPSGPPDTQYF.

This clone has a single count. The DNA of the CDR3 is TGTGCCAGCAGTACCCTGGACAGCTACAATGAGCAGTTCTTC. Encoded protein: CASSTLDSYNEQFF. The chain joins TRBV6-1 to TRBJ2-1; perhaps TRBD1 as D (6 bases). This CDR3 is 14 amino acids long. Germline CDR1 and CDR2: MNHNS and SASEGT. The V and J ends lost 5 bases and 3 bases respectively, with 11 bases between them.

This chain links TRBV5-4 with TRBJ2-1; 7 bases agree with TRBD2. J gave up 7 bases and V 4 bases, and 11 bases lay outside the gene matches. The CDR3 runs to 15 residues. CDR1 is SGHNT, CDR2 YYREEE, per germline (reference sequence). CDR3 residues: CASSPGLAERNEQFF. The CDR3 nucleotides are TGTGCCAGCAGCCCGGGGCTAGCGGAGAGGAATGAGCAGTTCTTC.

This clone was seen just once. Other DNA sequences in the same sample also yield this CDR3. The rearrangement links TRBV5-6 to TRBJ2-2; TRBD1 or TRBD2 may be the D gene (5 bases each). The CDR3 has 12 residues. In germline, CDR1 is SGHDT, CDR2 YYEEEE. The germline V and J ends were trimmed by 3 bases and 5 bases, with 5 bases remaining between them. The CDR3 nucleotides are TGTGCCAGCAGCTGGGGGACCGGGGAGCTGTTTTTT. This translates into CASSWGTGELFF. The full variable domain, completed using reference TRBV5-6 and TRBJ2-2, is DAGVTQSPTHLIKTRGQQVTLRCSPKSGHDTVSWYQQALGQGPQFIFQYYEEEERQRGNFPDRFSGHQFPNYSSELNVNALLLGDSALYLCASSWGTGELFFGEGSRLTVL.

The chain couples TRBV29-1 to TRBJ2-1; D ambiguous. There are 10 residues in the CDR3. V was shortened by 4 bases and J by 7 bases, with 5 bases between the two germline ends. Germline CDR1 reads SQVTM; CDR2 reads ANQGSEA. The CDR3 DNA follows: TGCAGCGTTGCTACGAATGAGCAGTTCTTC. Protein: CSVATNEQFF.

The chain carries TRBV19 and TRBJ2-1, with D uncertain. The CDR3 sequence is 13 residues long. V was clipped by 1 base and J by 6 bases, with 7 bases between them. CDR1 is LNHDA and CDR2 is SQIVND in the germline V gene (reference sequence). CDR3 residues: CASSIGLANEQFF. The CDR3 DNA reads TGTGCCAGTAGTATAGGGCTCGCCAATGAGCAGTTCTTC.

The chain combines TRBV13 with TRBJ2-7; D unclear. The CDR3 is made up of 16 amino acids. V lost 1 base, J lost 4 bases, and 17 bases lay in between. Germline values: CDR1 PRHDT, CDR2 FYEKMQ (reference sequence). As DNA, the CDR3 is TGTGCCAGCAGCTTAGTAGGTGAAAACGACCGGTACGAGCAGTACTTC. Its protein product is CASSLVGENDRYEQYF.

The chain recombines TRBV29-1 with TRBJ2-3, with 7 bases matching TRBD2. The CDR3 is 14 residues long. J gave up 8 bases and V 6 bases, and 14 bases lay outside the gene matches. CDR1 and CDR2 from the germline V gene are SQVTM and ANQGSEA. CDR3 DNA sequence: TGCAGCGTGGGAGGGACTGCATTGTATGGTACGCAGTATTTT. Protein product: CSVGGTALYGTQYF.

The chain recombines TRBV7-6 with TRBJ2-7; no reliable D call. V was shortened by 3 bases and J by 6 bases, with 6 bases between the two germline ends. The CDR3 sequence is 11 residues long. Germline V gene data show CDR1 as SGHVS and CDR2 as FNYEAQ. CDR3 coding DNA: TGTGCCAGCAGCTTTGGTCGCGAGCAGTACTTC. Its protein is CASSFGREQYF.

This rearrangement joins TRBV27 to TRBJ2-7; no definite D call. The CDR3 has 14 residues. The V gene lost 3 bases and the J gene lost 5 bases, with 14 bases spanning the gap. The V gene's germline CDR1 is MNHEY and CDR2 SMNVEV (reference sequence). The CDR3 DNA is TGTGCCAGCAGTTTGGTCCACCCTGTGAACGAGCAGTACTTC. It encodes CASSLVHPVNEQYF.

Of note for this clone: Other DNA sequences in this specimen translate into the identical CDR3. The chain is built from TRBV5-1 and TRBJ2-3; D remains unclear. The CDR3 has 14 residues. Trimming pared 0 bases from V and 2 bases from J, leaving 7 bases between. CDR1 and CDR2 (germline): SGHRS, YFSETQ. CDR3 in DNA: TGCGCCAGCAGCTTGGACGGATCCACAGATACGCAGTATTTT. Residues: CASSLDGSTDTQYF. The variable domain in full, completed from reference TRBV5-1 and TRBJ2-3, reads KAGVTQTPRYLIKTRGQQVTLSCSPISGHRSVSWYQQTPGQGLQFLFEYFSETQRNKGNFPGRFSGRQFSNSRSEMNVSTLELGDSALYLCASSLDGSTDTQYFGPGTRLTVL.

The chain recombines TRBV7-9 with TRBJ1-1; D may be TRBD1 (5 bases). CDR1 and CDR2 (germline): SEHNR, FQNEAQ (reference sequence). There are 13 residues in the CDR3. With 10 bases removed from V and 3 bases from J, the gap between germline ends came to 15 bases. The CDR3 nucleotides read TGTGCCACCGCAGGGTGGAAGGACACTGAAGCTTTCTTT. This codes for CATAGWKDTEAFF.

V and J are TRBV4-3 and TRBJ2-7; D not resolved. Trimming shortened V by 0 bases and J by 3 bases, and 9 bases separated the two germline ends. Germline V gene data show CDR1 as LGHNA and CDR2 as YSLEER. There are 14 residues in the CDR3. The CDR3: CASSQDPGFYEQYF. The CDR3 coding sequence is TGCGCCAGCAGCCAAGACCCCGGGTTCTACGAGCAGTACTTC.

This rearrangement joins TRBV9 to TRBJ1-2; D unclear. This CDR3 contains 11 residues. V dropped 5 bases and J dropped 5 bases, with 7 bases sitting between them. Germline values: CDR1 SGDLS, CDR2 YYNGEE. CDR3 sequence: CASRGGYGYTF. The CDR3 coding sequence is TGTGCCAGCAGGGGTGGATATGGCTACACCTTC.

Points on this clone: Other nucleotide sequences from this sample produce the same CDR3. This chain uses TRBV9 with TRBJ2-7; tentative D call: TRBD1 (6 bases). The germline V and J ends were trimmed by 2 bases and 3 bases, with 9 bases remaining between them. The CDR3 loop spans 13 amino acids. From germline, CDR1 is SGDLS and CDR2 YYNGEE. CDR3 in amino acids: CASSVGTSYEQYF. In DNA form, the CDR3 reads TGTGCCAGCAGCGTCGGGACAAGCTACGAGCAGTACTTC.

This clone appeared a single time. J is TRBJ2-1 and V is TRBV9; either TRBD1 or TRBD2 may fit D (5 bases each). CDR1 and CDR2 (germline): SGDLS, YYNGEE. CDR3 length: 13 residues. V dropped 4 bases and J dropped 13 bases, with 18 bases sitting between them. Here the CDR3 reads CASSLQTGDPQFF. For the CDR3, the DNA is TGTGCCAGCAGCTTACAAACCGGGGACCCACAGTTCTTC.

In DNA, the CDR3 is TGCGCCAGCAGCGGAGAACAGGGGGCTTGGGGCTACACCTTC. Translated, it gives CASSGEQGAWGYTF. V and J are TRBV4-1 and TRBJ1-2, with 9 bases identical to TRBD1. Germline loops: CDR1 MGHRA, CDR2 YSYEKL. Losses at the gene ends were 5 bases for V and 8 bases for J; bases not matched to a gene: 9. The CDR3 runs to 14 residues.

The genes are TRBV27 and TRBJ2-5, with TRBD2 matching over 8 bases. V was pared by 5 bases and J by 7 bases, with 9 bases of the junction left unmatched. The CDR3 spans 14 residues. The germline V gene has CDR1 MNHEY and CDR2 SMNVEV (reference sequence). CDR3 in DNA: TGTGCCAGCAGTCCTGGGACTAGTTGGGCGACCCAGTACTTC. Residues: CASSPGTSWATQYF.